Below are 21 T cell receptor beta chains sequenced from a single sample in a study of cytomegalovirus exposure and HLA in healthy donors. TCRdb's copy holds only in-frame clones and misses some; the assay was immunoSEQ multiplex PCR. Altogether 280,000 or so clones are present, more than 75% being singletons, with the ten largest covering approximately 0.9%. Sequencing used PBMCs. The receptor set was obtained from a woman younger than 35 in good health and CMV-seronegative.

CDR3: CASRDRLAAKGLPFF. The CDR3 DNA follows: TGTGCCAGCAGGGACAGACTAGCGGCAAAAGGTTTGCCGTTCTTC. V gene TRBV6-1 combines with J gene TRBJ2-1; 9 bases line up with TRBD2. With V trimmed by 6 bases and J by 15 bases, 18 bases remained unmatched. The germline gives CDR1 MNHNS, CDR2 SASEGT. This CDR3 region has 15 residues.

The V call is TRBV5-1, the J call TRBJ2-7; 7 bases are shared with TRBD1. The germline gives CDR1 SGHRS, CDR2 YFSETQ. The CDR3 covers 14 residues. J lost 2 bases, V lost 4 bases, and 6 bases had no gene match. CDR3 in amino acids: CASSLRTGPYEQYF. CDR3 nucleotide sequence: TGCGCCAGCAGCCTACGGACAGGTCCCTACGAGCAGTACTTC.

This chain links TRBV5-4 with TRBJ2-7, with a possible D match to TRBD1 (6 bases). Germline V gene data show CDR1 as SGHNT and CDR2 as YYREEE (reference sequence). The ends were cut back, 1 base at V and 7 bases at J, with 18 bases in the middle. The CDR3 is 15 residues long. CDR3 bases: TGTGCCAGCAGCTTGTCCAGGGGCAAGAAGGGGGAGCAGTACTTC. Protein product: CASSLSRGKKGEQYF.

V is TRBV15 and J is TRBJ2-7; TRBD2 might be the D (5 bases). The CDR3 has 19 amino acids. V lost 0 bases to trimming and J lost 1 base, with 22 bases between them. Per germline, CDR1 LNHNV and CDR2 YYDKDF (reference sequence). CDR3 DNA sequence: TGTGCCACCAGCAGAGAAGATTTGGCAGGACCCGGGAAATCCTACGAGCAGTACTTC. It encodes CATSREDLAGPGKSYEQYF.

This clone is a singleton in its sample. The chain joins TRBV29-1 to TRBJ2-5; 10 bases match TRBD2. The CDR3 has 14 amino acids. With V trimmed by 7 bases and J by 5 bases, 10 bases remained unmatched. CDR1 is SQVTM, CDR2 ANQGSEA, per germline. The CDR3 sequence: CSAVLAGAGETQYF. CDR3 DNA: TGCAGCGCGGTCCTAGCGGGAGCAGGGGAGACCCAGTACTTC.

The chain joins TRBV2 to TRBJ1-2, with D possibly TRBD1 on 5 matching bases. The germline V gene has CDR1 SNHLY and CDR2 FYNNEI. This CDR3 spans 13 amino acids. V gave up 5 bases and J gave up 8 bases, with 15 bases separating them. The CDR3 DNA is TGTGCCAGCAGTACCGACAGCGCGTACGGCTACACCTTC. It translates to CASSTDSAYGYTF. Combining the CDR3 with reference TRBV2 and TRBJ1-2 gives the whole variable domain EPEVTQTPSHQVTQMGQEVILRCVPISNHLYFYWYRQILGQKVEFLVSFYNNEISEKSEIFDDQFSVERPDGSNFTLKIRSTKLEDSAMYFCASSTDSAYGYTFGSGTRLTVV.

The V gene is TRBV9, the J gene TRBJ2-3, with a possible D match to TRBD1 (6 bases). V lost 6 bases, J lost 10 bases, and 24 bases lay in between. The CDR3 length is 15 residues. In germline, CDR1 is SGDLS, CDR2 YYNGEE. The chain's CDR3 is CASTPGDTYFSAQYF. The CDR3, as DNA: TGTGCCAGCACCCCTGGGGACACTTACTTCTCGGCGCAGTATTTT.

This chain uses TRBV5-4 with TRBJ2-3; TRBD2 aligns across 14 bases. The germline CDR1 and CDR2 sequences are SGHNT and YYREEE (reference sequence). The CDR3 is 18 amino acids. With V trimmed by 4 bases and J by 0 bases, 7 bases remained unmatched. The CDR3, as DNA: TGTGCCAGCAGCCCCGGGACTAGCGGGAGTTTTAGCACAGATACGCAGTATTTT. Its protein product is CASSPGTSGSFSTDTQYF.

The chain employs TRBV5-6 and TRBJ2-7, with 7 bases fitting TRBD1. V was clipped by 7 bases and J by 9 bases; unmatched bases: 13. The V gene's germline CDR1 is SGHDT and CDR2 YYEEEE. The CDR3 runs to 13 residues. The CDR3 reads CASATGPHSRQYF. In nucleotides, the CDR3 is TGTGCCAGCGCGACAGGGCCACATAGTAGGCAGTACTTC.

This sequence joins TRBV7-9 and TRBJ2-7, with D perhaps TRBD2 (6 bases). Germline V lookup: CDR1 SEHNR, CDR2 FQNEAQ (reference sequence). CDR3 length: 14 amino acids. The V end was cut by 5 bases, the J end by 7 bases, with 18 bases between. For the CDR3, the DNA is TGTGCCAGCAGCCCAGGAGGTCTAGCGCGAGAGCAGTACTTC. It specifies CASSPGGLAREQYF. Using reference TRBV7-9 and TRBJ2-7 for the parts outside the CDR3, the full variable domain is DTGVSQNPRHKITKRGQNVTFRCDPISEHNRLYWYRQTLGQGPEFLTYFQNEAQLEKSRLLSDRFSAERPKGSFSTLEIQRTEQGDSAMYLCASSPGGLAREQYFGPGTRLTVT.

The CDR3 reads CASSSNQGYGYEQYF. The CDR3 nucleotides are TGTGCCAGCAGCTCTAACCAGGGTTATGGTTACGAGCAGTACTTC. The chain has TRBV7-2 and TRBJ2-7; tentative D call: TRBD1 (5 bases). Trimming shortened V by 4 bases and J by 4 bases, and 17 bases separated the two germline ends. CDR3 length equals 15 residues. Germline values: CDR1 SGHTA, CDR2 FQGNSA.

The CDR3 loop reads CASRQTQGPEQYF. The CDR3 DNA follows: TGCGCCAGCAGACAGACCCAGGGGCCCGAGCAGTACTTC. The gene calls are TRBV5-1 and TRBJ2-7, with TRBD1 as a possible D gene (6 bases). Germline CDR1 reads SGHRS; CDR2 reads YFSETQ. CDR3 size: 13 residues. Deletions cut 5 bases from V and 6 bases from J, with 15 bases between.

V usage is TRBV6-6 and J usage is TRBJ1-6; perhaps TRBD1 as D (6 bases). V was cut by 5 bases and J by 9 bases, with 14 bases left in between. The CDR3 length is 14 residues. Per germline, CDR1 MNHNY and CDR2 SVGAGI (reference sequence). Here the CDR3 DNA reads TGTGCCAGCAGTGTACAGGGTCGAAGTTCACCCCTCCACTTT. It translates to CASSVQGRSSPLHF.

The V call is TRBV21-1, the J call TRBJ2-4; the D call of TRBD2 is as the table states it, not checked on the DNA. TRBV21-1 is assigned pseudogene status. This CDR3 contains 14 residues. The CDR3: CATRGRGPKNIQYF. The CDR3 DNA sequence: TGTGCCACCCGGGGGAGGGGACCCAAAAACATTCAGTACTTC.

Written as DNA, the CDR3 is TGTGCCAGTGTTGCCATCCCCGGGACAGGGGGCATTGAGCAGTTCTTC. Its protein is CASVAIPGTGGIEQFF. The V and J genes are TRBV28 and TRBJ2-1, with 12 bases lining up with TRBD1. CDR1 and CDR2 (germline): MDHEN, SYDVKM. The V gene end was trimmed by 9 bases and the J gene end by 9 bases; junction bases not matched to a gene: 15. CDR3 length: 16 residues.

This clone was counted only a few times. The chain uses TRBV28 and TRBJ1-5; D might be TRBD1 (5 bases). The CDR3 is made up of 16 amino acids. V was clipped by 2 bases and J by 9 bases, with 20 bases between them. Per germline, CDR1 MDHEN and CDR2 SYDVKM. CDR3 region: CASSLPDTARLLPQHF. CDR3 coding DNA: TGTGCCAGCAGTTTACCGGACACGGCGCGACTCCTGCCCCAGCATTTT.

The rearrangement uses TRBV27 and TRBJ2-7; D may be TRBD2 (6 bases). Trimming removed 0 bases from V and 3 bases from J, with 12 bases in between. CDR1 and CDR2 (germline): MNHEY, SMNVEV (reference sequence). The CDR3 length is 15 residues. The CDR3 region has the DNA TGTGCCAGCAGTTTATCCGAGCGGGCCTACTACGAGCAGTACTTC. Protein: CASSLSERAYYEQYF.

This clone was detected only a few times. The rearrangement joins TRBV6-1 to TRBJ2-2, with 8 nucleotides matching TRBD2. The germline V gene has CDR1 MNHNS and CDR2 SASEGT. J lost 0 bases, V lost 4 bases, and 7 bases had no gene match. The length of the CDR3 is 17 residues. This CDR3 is CASSVGLGPANTGELFF. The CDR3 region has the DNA TGTGCCAGCAGTGTGGGACTAGGGCCCGCGAACACCGGGGAGCTGTTTTTT.

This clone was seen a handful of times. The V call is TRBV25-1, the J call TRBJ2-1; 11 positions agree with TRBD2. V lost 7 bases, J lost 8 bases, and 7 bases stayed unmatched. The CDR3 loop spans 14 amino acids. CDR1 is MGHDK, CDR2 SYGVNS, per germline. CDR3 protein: CASISGRAIDEQFF. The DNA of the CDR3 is TGTGCCAGCATTAGCGGGAGGGCCATCGATGAGCAGTTCTTC.

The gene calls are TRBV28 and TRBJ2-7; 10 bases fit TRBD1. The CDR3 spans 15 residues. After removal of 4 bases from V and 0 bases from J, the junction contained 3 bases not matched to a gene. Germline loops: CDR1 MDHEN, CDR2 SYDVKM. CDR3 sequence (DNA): TGTGCCAGCAGTTGGGGACAGGGGCCCTCCTACGAGCAGTACTTC. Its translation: CASSWGQGPSYEQYF.

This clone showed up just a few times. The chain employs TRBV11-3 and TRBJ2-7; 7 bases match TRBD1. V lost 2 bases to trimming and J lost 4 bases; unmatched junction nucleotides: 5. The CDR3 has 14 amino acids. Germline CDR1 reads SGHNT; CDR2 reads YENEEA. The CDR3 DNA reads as TGTGCCAGCAGCTTAACAGGGGCAGGGTACGAGCAGTACTTC. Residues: CASSLTGAGYEQYF.